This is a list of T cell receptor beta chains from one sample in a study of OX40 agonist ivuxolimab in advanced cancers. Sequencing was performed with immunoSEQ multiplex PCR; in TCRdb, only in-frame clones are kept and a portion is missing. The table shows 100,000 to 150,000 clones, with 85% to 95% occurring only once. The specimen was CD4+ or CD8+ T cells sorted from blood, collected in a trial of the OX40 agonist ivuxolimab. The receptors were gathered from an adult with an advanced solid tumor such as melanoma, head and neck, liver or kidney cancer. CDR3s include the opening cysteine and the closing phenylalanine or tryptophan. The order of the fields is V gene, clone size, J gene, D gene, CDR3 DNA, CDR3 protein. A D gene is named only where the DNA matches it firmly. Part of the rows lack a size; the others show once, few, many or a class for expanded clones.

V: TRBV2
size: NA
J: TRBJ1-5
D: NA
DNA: TGTGCCAGCAGTGAATTTCAGTTTAATCAGCCCCAGCATTTT
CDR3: CASSEFQFNQPQHF

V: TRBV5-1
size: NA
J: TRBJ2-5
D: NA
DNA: TGCGCCAGCAGCTTACAACCCGAAGAGACCCAGTACTTC
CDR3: CASSLQPEETQYF

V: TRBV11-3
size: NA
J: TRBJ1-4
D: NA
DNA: TGTGCCAGCAGGGTACAGGGATCGGAAGAAAAACTGTTTTTT
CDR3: CASRVQGSEEKLFF

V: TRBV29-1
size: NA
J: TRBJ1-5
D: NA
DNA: TGCAGCGTTGAGGGGGTGGGGGGCGAGCCCCAGCATTTT
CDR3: CSVEGVGGEPQHF

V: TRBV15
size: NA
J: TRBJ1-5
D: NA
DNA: TGTGCCACCAGCAGAGTCGTAGGCAGTTCCAATCAGCCCCAGCATTTT
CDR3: CATSRVVGSSNQPQHF

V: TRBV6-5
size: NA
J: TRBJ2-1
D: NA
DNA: TGTGAAGCAGGACAGAATGAGCAGTTCTTC
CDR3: CEAGQNEQFF

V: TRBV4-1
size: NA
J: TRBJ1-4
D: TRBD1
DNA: TGCGCCAGCAGCGCTTCGGGACAGGGGTATGAAAAACTGTTTTTT
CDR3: CASSASGQGYEKLFF

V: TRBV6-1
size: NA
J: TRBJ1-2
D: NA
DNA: TGTGCCAGCAGTGAAGTCTCAGGCTTCTCTAACTATGGCTACACCTTC
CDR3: CASSEVSGFSNYGYTF

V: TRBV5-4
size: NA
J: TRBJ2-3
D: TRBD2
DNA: TGTGCCAGCAGCCCCGCCGGGACTAGGGGCTCAGATACGCAGTATTTT
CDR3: CASSPAGTRGSDTQYF

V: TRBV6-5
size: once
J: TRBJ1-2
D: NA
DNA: TGTGCCAGCAGTTACTCGAGGATTGGGGAAGGCTACACCTTC
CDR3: CASSYSRIGEGYTF

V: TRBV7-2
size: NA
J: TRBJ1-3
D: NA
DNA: TGTGCCACCCAACGGGGGCCCAGAAACACCATATATTTT
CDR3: CATQRGPRNTIYF

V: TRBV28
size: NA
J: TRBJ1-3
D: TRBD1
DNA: TGTGCCAGCAGCGTCGACAGGGGATATGGAAACACCATATATTTT
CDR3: CASSVDRGYGNTIYF

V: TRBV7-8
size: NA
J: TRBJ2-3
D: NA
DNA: TGTGCCAGCAGCTCCCGGGACTTTGCCACAGATACGCAGTATTTT
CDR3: CASSSRDFATDTQYF

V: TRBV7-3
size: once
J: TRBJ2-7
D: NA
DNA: TGTGCCAGCAGCCCCGACCGACAGGGACTTAAGCAGTACTTC
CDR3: CASSPDRQGLKQYF

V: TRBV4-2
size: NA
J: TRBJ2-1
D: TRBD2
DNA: TGTGCCAGCAGCCAAGATTTGAGCGGGGCCTACAATGAGCAGTTCTTC
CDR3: CASSQDLSGAYNEQFF

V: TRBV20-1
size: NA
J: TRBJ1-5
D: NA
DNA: TGCAGTGCCAATACAGCAGGCTTGCAGCATTTT
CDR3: CSANTAGLQHF

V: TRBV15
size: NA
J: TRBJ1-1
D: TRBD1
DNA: TGTGCCACCGGCCAGGACAGGACTGAAGCTTTCTTT
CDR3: CATGQDRTEAFF

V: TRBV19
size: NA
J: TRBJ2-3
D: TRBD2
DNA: TGTGCCAGTAGCCACTCCACGGGACTAGCGGGAGAAAGAGATACGCAGTATTTT
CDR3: CASSHSTGLAGERDTQYF

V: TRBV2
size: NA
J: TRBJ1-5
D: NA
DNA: TGTGCCAGCAGGGGGGGAGGTTATAGCAATCAGCCCCAGCATTTT
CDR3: CASRGGGYSNQPQHF

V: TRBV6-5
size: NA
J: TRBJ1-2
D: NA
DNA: TGTGCCAGCAGTTACTCGTCCGCCTTAACCGGGAACTTCTACACCTTC
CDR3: CASSYSSALTGNFYTF

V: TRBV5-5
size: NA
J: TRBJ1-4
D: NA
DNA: TGTGCCAGCGTCCTCAGTGCAACTAATGAAAAACTGTTTTTT
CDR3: CASVLSATNEKLFF

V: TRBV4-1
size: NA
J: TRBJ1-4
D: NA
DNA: TGCGCCAGCAGCCAAGATCGAGCAGAAAAACTGTTTTTT
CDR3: CASSQDRAEKLFF

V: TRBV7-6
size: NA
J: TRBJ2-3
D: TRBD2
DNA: TGTGCCAGCAGCAAGGGACTAGCGGGTACAGATACGCAGTATTTT
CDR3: CASSKGLAGTDTQYF

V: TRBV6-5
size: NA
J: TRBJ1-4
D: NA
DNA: TGTGCCAGCAGTCCCAGGGGAACTAATGAAAAACTGTTTTTT
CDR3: CASSPRGTNEKLFF

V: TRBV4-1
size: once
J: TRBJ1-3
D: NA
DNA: TGCGCCAGCAGCCAAGAGAGGGTACAGGCTCTTTCTGGAAACACCATATATTTT
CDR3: CASSQERVQALSGNTIYF

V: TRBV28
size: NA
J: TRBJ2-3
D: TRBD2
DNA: TGTGCCAGCAGTCCTTTCCCCGGGCTAGCGGAGAACACAGATACGCAGTATTTT
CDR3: CASSPFPGLAENTDTQYF

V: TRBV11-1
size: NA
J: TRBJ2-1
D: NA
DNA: TGTGCCAGCAGCTTAGCTGGTGTTTCTAATCCCAATGAGCAGTTCTTC
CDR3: CASSLAGVSNPNEQFF

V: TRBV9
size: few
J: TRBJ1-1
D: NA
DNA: TGTGCCAGCAGCTTCTCGACAGGGAACACTGAAGCTTTCTTT
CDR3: CASSFSTGNTEAFF

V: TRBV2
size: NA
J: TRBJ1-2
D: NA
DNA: TGTGCCAGCAGCGGGGTTAACTATGGCTACACCTTC
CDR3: CASSGVNYGYTF

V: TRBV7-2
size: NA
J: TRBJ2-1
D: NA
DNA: TGTGCCAGCAGCTTAGTCGGCACCTTTAAGTTCTTC
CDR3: CASSLVGTFKFF

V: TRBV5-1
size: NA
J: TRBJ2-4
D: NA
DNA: TGCGCCAGCAGCTTGTTGGGTGGGCTCCAAAACATTCAGTACTTC
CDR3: CASSLLGGLQNIQYF

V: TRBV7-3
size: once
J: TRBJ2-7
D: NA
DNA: TGTGCCAGCAGCCCCTACGGGACGGGATGGGGTAGCGAGCAGTACTTC
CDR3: CASSPYGTGWGSEQYF

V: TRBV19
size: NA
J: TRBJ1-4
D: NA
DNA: TGTGCCAGTAGTATAGAGTTAAGGGGAGCGACTAATGAAAAACTGTTTTTT
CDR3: CASSIELRGATNEKLFF

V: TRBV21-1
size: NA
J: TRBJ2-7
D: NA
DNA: TGTGCCAGCAGCCCCTCCCCCCGAACAGGGGCGACTTACCTGAGCTCCTACGAGCAGTACTTC
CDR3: CASSPSPRTGATYLSSYEQYF

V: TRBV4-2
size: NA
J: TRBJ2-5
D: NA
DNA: TGTGCCAGCAGCCAAAATAGCGGAGTAACTCACGAGACCCAGTACTTC
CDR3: CASSQNSGVTHETQYF

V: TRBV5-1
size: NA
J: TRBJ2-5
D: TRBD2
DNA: TGCGCCAGCTGGGCGGGACTAGCGGATGGGGGGACCCAGTACTTC
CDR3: CASWAGLADGGTQYF

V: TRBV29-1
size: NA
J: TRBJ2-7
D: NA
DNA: TGCAGCGTCTCGAGTCATAGGGGGCAGTACTTC
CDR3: CSVSSHRGQYF

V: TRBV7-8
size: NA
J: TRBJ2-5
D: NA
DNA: TGTGCCAGCAGCCGGGGCACAGGGTTGATAGGCGAGACCCAGTACTTC
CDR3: CASSRGTGLIGETQYF

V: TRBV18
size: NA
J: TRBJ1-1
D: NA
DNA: TGTGCCAGCTCACCAGTTGGGGGGGCGAACACTGAAGCTTTCTTT
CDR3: CASSPVGGANTEAFF

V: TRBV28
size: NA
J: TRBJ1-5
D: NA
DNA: TGTGCCAGCAGTTTAGGGGGGCGGAATCAGCCCCAGCATTTT
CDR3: CASSLGGRNQPQHF

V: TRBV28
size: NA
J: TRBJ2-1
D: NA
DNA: TGTGCCAGCAGCCGACAACGGGCCTCGGATGAGCAGTTCTTC
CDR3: CASSRQRASDEQFF

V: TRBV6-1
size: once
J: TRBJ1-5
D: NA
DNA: TGTGCCAGCGTGCACAGGGATCTGGGTCAGCCCCAGCATTTT
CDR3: CASVHRDLGQPQHF

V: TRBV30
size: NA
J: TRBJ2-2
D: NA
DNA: TGTGCCTGGAGTCCCCCGGACATTGACACCGGGGAGCTGTTTTTT
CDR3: CAWSPPDIDTGELFF

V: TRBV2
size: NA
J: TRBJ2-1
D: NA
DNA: TGTGCCAGCAGCCTCTACAATGAGCAGTTCTTC
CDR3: CASSLYNEQFF

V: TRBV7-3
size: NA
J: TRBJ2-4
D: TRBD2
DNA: TGTGCCAGCAGCCTAGCGGGAGGGAGAGGGAACATTCAGTACTTC
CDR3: CASSLAGGRGNIQYF

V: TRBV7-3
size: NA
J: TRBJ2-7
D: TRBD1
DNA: TGTGCCAGCAGCTCCCCGACAGGGAGCTCCTACGAGCAGTACTTC
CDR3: CASSSPTGSSYEQYF

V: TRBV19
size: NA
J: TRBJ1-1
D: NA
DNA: TGTGCCAGTAGTATAAGCGTGAACACTGAAGCTTTCTTT
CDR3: CASSISVNTEAFF

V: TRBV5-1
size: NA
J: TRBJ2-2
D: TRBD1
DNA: TGCGCCAGCAGCTTGGTCCTCAGGGGGCGTGTCACCGGGGAGCTGTTTTTT
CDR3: CASSLVLRGRVTGELFF

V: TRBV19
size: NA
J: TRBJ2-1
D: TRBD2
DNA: TGTGCCAGTAGTAGTCTAGCGGGAGGGAGGTACAATGAGCAGTTCTTC
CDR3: CASSSLAGGRYNEQFF

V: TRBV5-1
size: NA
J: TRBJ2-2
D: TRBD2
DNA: TGCGCCAGCAGCCTAGGACTAGCGGGAGCTAACACCGGGGAGCTGTTTTTT
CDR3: CASSLGLAGANTGELFF

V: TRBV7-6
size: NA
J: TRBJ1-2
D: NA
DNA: TGTGCCAGCAGCTTAGCAGGGGGTGTCTATGGCTACACCTTC
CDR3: CASSLAGGVYGYTF

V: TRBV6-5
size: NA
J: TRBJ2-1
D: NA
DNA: TGTGCCAGCAGTTACTCGGGGCTAGCGGAGCAGTTCTTC
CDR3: CASSYSGLAEQFF

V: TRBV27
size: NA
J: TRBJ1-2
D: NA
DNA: TGTGCCAGCAGTTTCTTCGCCAACTATGGCTACACCTTC
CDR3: CASSFFANYGYTF